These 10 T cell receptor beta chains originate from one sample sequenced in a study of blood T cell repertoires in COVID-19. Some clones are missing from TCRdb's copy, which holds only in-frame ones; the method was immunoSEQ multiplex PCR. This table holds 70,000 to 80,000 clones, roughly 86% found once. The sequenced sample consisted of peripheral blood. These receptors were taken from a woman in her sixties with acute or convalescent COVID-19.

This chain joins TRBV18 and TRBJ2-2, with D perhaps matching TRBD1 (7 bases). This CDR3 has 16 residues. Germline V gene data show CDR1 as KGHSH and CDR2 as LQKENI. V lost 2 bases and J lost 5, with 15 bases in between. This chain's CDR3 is CASSPRQGLRTGELFF. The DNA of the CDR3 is TGTGCCAGCTCACCAAGACAGGGACTGAGAACCGGGGAGCTGTTTTTT.

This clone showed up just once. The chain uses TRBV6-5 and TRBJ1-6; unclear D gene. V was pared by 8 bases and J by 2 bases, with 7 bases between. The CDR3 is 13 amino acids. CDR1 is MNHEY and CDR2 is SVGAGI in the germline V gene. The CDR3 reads CASGRAYNSPLHF. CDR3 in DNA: TGTGCCAGCGGGAGGGCCTATAATTCACCCCTCCACTTT.

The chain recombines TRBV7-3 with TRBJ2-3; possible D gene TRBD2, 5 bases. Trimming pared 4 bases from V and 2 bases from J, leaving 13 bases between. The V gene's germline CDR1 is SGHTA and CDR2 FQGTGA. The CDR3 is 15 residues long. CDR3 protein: CASSSGASYTDTQYF. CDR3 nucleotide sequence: TGTGCCAGCAGCTCGGGCGCTAGCTACACAGATACGCAGTATTTT.

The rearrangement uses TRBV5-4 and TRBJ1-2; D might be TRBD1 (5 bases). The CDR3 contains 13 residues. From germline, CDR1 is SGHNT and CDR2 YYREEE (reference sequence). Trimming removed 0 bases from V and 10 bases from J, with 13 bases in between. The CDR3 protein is CASSLDGRGVYTF. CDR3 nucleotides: TGTGCCAGCAGCTTGGATGGACGGGGGGTCTACACCTTC.

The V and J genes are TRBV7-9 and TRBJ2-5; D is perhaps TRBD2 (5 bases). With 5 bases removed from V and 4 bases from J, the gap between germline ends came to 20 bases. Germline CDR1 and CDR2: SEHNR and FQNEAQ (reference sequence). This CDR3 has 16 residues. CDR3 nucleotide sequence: TGTGCCAGCAGCCGCACCGCGGGCTCTCAAGGAGAGACCCAGTACTTC. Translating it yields CASSRTAGSQGETQYF.

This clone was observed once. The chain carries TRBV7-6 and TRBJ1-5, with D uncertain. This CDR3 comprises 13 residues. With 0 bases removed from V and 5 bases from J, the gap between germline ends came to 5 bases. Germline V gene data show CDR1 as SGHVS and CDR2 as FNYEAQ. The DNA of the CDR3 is TGTGCCAGCAGCTTAGCTACAGATCAGCCCCAGCATTTT. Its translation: CASSLATDQPQHF.

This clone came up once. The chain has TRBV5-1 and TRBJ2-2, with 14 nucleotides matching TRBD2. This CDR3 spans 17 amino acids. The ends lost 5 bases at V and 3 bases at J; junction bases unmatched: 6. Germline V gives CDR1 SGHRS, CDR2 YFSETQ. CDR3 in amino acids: CASSKGLAGGHTGELFF. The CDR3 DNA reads TGCGCCAGCAGTAAAGGACTAGCGGGGGGTCACACCGGGGAGCTGTTTTTT.

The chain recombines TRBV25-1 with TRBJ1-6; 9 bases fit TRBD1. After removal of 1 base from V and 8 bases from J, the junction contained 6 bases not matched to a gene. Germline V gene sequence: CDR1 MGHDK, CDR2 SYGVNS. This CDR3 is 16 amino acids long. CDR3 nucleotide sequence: TGTGCCAGCAGTGAATTACAGGGACAGGGTGATTCACCCCTCCACTTT. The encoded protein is CASSELQGQGDSPLHF.

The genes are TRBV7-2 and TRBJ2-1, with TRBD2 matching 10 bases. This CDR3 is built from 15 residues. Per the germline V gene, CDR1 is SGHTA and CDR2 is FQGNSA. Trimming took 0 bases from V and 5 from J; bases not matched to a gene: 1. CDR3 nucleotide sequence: TGTGCCAGCAGCTTAGCACTAGCGGGGAACAATGAGCAGTTCTTC. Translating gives CASSLALAGNNEQFF.

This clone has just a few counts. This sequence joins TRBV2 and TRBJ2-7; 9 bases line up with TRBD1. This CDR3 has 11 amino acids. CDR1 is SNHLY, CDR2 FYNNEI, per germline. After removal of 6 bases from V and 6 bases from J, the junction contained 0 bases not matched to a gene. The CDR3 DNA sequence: TGTGCCAGCAGGACAGGGGGCGAGCAGTACTTC. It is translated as CASRTGGEQYF.